The 28 T cell receptor beta chains listed next were all sequenced from one sample in a study of metastatic and nonmetastatic thyroid tumors. No treatment had been given to any patient before thyroid surgery. TCRdb used MiXCR to call clones anew from the PCR reads. The table lists under 25,000 clones, around 28% of them singletons, with roughly 6% in the top ten. The sample comprised blood. These TCRs come from a female donor with papillary thyroid cancer or a benign thyroid nodule (not recorded which). Some clones in this sample may be carry-over from other donors' samples.

A remark on this clone: Compared with germline, one end of the junction differs, possibly owing to a read error. J is TRBJ2-7 and V is TRBV5-4; the D gene is possibly TRBD2 (5 bases). Germline V gene lookup returns CDR1 SGHNT and CDR2 YYREEE (reference sequence). The CDR3 extends over 13 amino acids. The CDR3 DNA sequence: TGTGCCAGCAGCTCTGGACTTTCCTACGATCAGTACTTC. Amino acids: CASSSGLSYDQYF.

This clone occurred a few times. The V call is TRBV24-1, the J call TRBJ2-5; 10 bases are a match to TRBD1. The CDR3 extends over 13 amino acids. With 12 bases clipped from V and 4 bases from J, the junction kept 7 bases outside the gene matches. Germline-derived CDR1 and CDR2 are KGHDR and SFDVKD. CDR3 nucleotides: TGTGCCCCCGACAGGGGGCCGGGAGAGACCCAGTACTTC. This sequence encodes CAPDRGPGETQYF.

The chain carries TRBV19 and TRBJ2-6; 8 nucleotides match TRBD1. With 2 bases clipped from V and 17 bases from J, the junction kept 14 bases outside the gene matches. The CDR3 runs to 15 residues. From germline, CDR1 is LNHDA and CDR2 SQIVND (reference sequence). The CDR3 is CASSIQGAGANFLTF. The CDR3 coding sequence is TGTGCCAGTAGTATACAGGGGGCTGGGGCCAACTTCTTGACTTTC.

The chain combines TRBV6-1 with TRBJ1-4; 7 nucleotides line up with TRBD1. CDR1 is MNHNS and CDR2 is SASEGT in the germline V gene. CDR3 length: 14 amino acids. Trimming removed 5 bases from V and 7 bases from J; junction bases left unmatched: 7. This CDR3 reads CASSLTGVFEKLFF. As DNA, the CDR3 is TGTGCCAGCAGTCTAACAGGGGTCTTTGAAAAACTGTTTTTT.

This clone occurred a few times. V usage is TRBV6-1 and J usage is TRBJ1-1; D call uncertain. Per germline, CDR1 MNHNS and CDR2 SASEGT. V was clipped by 6 bases and J by 4 bases, with 6 bases between them. CDR3 length equals 11 residues. The CDR3 spells CASRGGTEAFF. CDR3 nucleotide sequence: TGTGCCAGCAGGGGAGGCACTGAAGCTTTCTTT.

In its sample, this clone was seen many times. Mismatch with germline at one junction end may stem from a read error. The sample has other DNA sequences that encode this CDR3 too. The chain uses TRBV6-1 and TRBJ1-4; D unclear. The CDR3 extends over 15 amino acids. CDR1 is MNHNS and CDR2 is SASEGT in the germline V gene. The CDR3 nucleotides read TGTGCCAGCAAGGGCAGCCATGCAACTAATGAAAAATTGTTTTTT. Its translation: CASKGSHATNEKLFF.

This clone was recorded only once. The rearrangement joins TRBV4-1 to TRBJ2-3; D is ambiguous. V was clipped by 3 bases and J by 2 bases, with 12 bases between them. CDR3 length equals 15 residues. Germline loops: CDR1 MGHRA, CDR2 YSYEKL. In DNA form, the CDR3 reads TGCGCCAGCAGCCAGAGGCCAGACCTCACAGATACGCAGTATTTT. It specifies CASSQRPDLTDTQYF.

This chain uses TRBV2 with TRBJ2-7, with D perhaps TRBD2 (5 bases). The V gene's germline CDR1 is SNHLY and CDR2 FYNNEI. The CDR3 loop spans 14 amino acids. V shed 7 bases and J shed 5 bases, with 18 bases lying between them. The CDR3 DNA is TGTGCCAGCACTGCGCCGCTAGCAAACCACGAGCAGTACTTC. This translates into CASTAPLANHEQYF.

This clone was observed many times. The CDR3 loop reads CASIFDVNTEAFF. In nucleotides, the CDR3 is TGTGCCAGCATTTTTGATGTGAACACTGAAGCTTTCTTT. J is TRBJ1-1 and V is TRBV2; no definite D call. V lost 7 bases, J lost 0 bases, and 9 bases lay in between. CDR1 SNHLY and CDR2 FYNNEI come from the germline V gene. The CDR3 loop spans 13 amino acids. The full variable domain, with the rest looked up from reference TRBV2 and TRBJ1-1, is EPEVTQTPSHQVTQMGQEVILRCVPISNHLYFYWYRQILGQKVEFLVSFYNNEISEKSEIFDDQFSVERPDGSNFTLKIRSTKLEDSAMYFCASIFDVNTEAFFGQGTRLTVV.

This clone is medium-sized. V and J are TRBV27 and TRBJ2-7; weak D call: TRBD1 (5 bases). The germline V and J ends were trimmed by 2 bases and 3 bases, with 14 bases remaining between them. The length of the CDR3 is 15 residues. Germline-derived CDR1 and CDR2 are MNHEY and SMNVEV (reference sequence). The chain's CDR3 is CASSLRGTNVYEQYF. In DNA, the CDR3 is TGTGCCAGCAGTTTAAGGGGAACGAACGTCTACGAGCAGTACTTC.

This clone was counted a few times. V and J are TRBV28 and TRBJ2-7; D gene ambiguous. This CDR3 is built from 13 residues. V shed 5 bases and J shed 1 base, with 9 bases lying between them. Germline values: CDR1 MDHEN, CDR2 SYDVKM. CDR3 loop: CASSPPSSYEQYF. CDR3 DNA sequence: TGTGCCAGCAGTCCTCCCTCTTCCTACGAGCAGTACTTC.

This clone was recorded many times. The rearrangement uses TRBV25-1 and TRBJ1-2; possibly TRBD1 for D (5 bases). V was clipped by 3 bases and J by 4 bases, with 9 bases between them. CDR1 MGHDK and CDR2 SYGVNS come from the germline V gene. The CDR3 contains 13 residues. Written as DNA, the CDR3 is TGTGCCAGCAGTGATCCGGGGGGCTATGGCTACACCTTC. It yields the protein CASSDPGGYGYTF.

By proportion, this clone is medium-sized. The chain has TRBV28 and TRBJ1-2; D is ambiguous. CDR1 MDHEN and CDR2 SYDVKM come from the germline V gene. Deletions cut 7 bases from V and 1 base from J, with 10 bases between. The CDR3 is 13 amino acids. CDR3 sequence: CASTLDRNYGYTF. The CDR3 nucleotides read TGTGCCAGCACCCTCGACCGTAACTATGGCTACACCTTC.

By share, this clone counts as medium-sized. This rearrangement joins TRBV6-1 to TRBJ1-1; tentative D call: TRBD1 (6 bases). The CDR3 runs 14 residues. The germline V gene encodes CDR1 MNHNS and CDR2 SASEGT. Between the trimmed V and J ends, which lost 7 bases and 5 bases, there was a span of 17 bases. The CDR3 nucleotides read TGTGCCAGCATCAACAGGGATGTTGGGACTGAAGCTTTCTTT. As protein: CASINRDVGTEAFF.

V is TRBV20-1 and J is TRBJ2-7; 11 bases match TRBD1. Per germline, CDR1 DFQATT and CDR2 SNEGSKA (reference sequence). The CDR3 is 14 amino acids. CDR3 DNA sequence: TGCAGCGCATGGACGGGACAGGGGGGATACGAGCAGTACTTC. It translates to CSAWTGQGGYEQYF.

This chain links TRBV5-1 with TRBJ2-6, with D perhaps TRBD1 (5 bases). Trimming shortened V by 6 bases and J by 2 bases, and 12 bases separated the two germline ends. Germline V gives CDR1 SGHRS, CDR2 YFSETQ. CDR3 length equals 15 residues. The CDR3 protein is CASILWGAGANVLTF. The CDR3 DNA is TGCGCCAGCATCCTCTGGGGCGCTGGGGCCAACGTCCTGACTTTC.

This clone is deemed medium-sized (0.01 to 0.1%). This sequence joins TRBV6-2 or TRBV6-3 and TRBJ2-1; 10 bases fit TRBD2. CDR3 length equals 14 residues. With V trimmed by 5 bases and J by 12 bases, 10 bases remained unmatched. Germline V gene data show CDR1 as MNHEY and CDR2 as SVGEGT. Written as DNA, the CDR3 is TGTGCCAGCAGTCGGGACACCCCTAGCGGGGGGCAGTTCTTC. Translated, it gives CASSRDTPSGGQFF.

The table lists this clone with many counts. The chain is built from TRBV18 and TRBJ1-1, with no clear D. Between the trimmed V and J ends, which lost 5 bases and 4 bases, there was a span of 14 bases. The CDR3 is 14 amino acids. Germline V CDR1 and CDR2: KGHSH, LQKENI. CDR3 coding DNA: TGTGCCAGCTCAATCCGACCCTCATGCACTGAAGCTTTCTTT. Translation gives CASSIRPSCTEAFF.

This clone was counted at least ten times. A much larger clone is a single base away; this may be a read error. The chain couples TRBV6-6 to TRBJ1-1, with D uncertain. This CDR3 region has 13 residues. The V gene's germline CDR1 is MNHNY and CDR2 SVGAGI (reference sequence). The CDR3 here is CANSYSKETEAFF. For the CDR3, the DNA is TGTGCCAACAGTTACTCGAAGGAAACTGAAGCTTTCTTT.

The chain uses TRBV4-2 and TRBJ2-7; 9 nucleotides align to TRBD2. The germline V gene has CDR1 LGHNA and CDR2 YNFKEQ. The CDR3 contains 15 residues. V gave up 1 base and J gave up 2 bases; unmatched junction bases: 3. The CDR3 loop is CASSQVAGVAYEQYF. The DNA for the CDR3 is TGTGCCAGCAGCCAAGTAGCGGGAGTAGCCTACGAGCAGTACTTC.

The rearrangement uses TRBV6-5 and TRBJ2-5; a weak D match, TRBD1 (6 bases). Between the trimmed V and J ends, which lost 2 bases and 1 base, there was a span of 23 bases. The germline V gene has CDR1 MNHEY and CDR2 SVGAGI. The CDR3 consists of 19 residues. CDR3 coding DNA: TGTGCCAGCAGTTACCGTATGACCGAACACAGGGTGACCCAAGAGACCCAGTACTTC. It translates to CASSYRMTEHRVTQETQYF.

By sample share, this clone is large. V gene TRBV6-5 combines with J gene TRBJ1-1, with 7 bases matching TRBD1. V lost 0 bases, J lost 6 bases, and 7 bases stayed unmatched. There are 15 residues in the CDR3. In germline, CDR1 is MNHEY, CDR2 SVGAGI. CDR3 amino acids: CASSYSMSRGAEAFF. The CDR3 DNA reads TGTGCCAGCAGTTACTCGATGAGCAGGGGGGCTGAAGCTTTCTTT.

The genes are TRBV6-1 and TRBJ1-5; no definite D call. Germline CDR1 is MNHNS and CDR2 is SASEGT. The germline V and J ends were trimmed by 0 bases and 6 bases, with 6 bases remaining between them. The CDR3 has 13 residues. CDR3 sequence: CASSEAEVQPQHF. In DNA form, the CDR3 reads TGTGCCAGCAGTGAAGCTGAGGTTCAGCCCCAGCATTTT.

This clone is medium-sized. Other DNA sequences within the sample encode an identical CDR3. The J gene is TRBJ1-2, the V gene TRBV12-3 or TRBV12-4; the D gene is possibly TRBD1 (5 bases). CDR3 length: 13 amino acids. Trimming cost V 6 bases and J 8 bases, with 16 bases left between them. The CDR3 nucleotides are TGTGCCAGCAGGCCTGGGACGGGCCCCGGCTACACCTTC. Translating it yields CASRPGTGPGYTF.

The chain couples TRBV4-1 to TRBJ1-4; possibly TRBD1 for D (5 bases). V dropped 0 bases and J dropped 4 bases, with 9 bases sitting between them. The CDR3 sequence is 15 residues long. Germline CDR1 reads MGHRA; CDR2 reads YSYEKL. CDR3 nucleotide sequence: TGCGCCAGCAGCCAAGATGGACACAGTAATGAAAAACTGTTTTTT. Protein product: CASSQDGHSNEKLFF.

This clone has only a few counts. In nucleotides, the CDR3 is TGTGCCAGCAGTTACGTACAGAGCTATGGCTACACCTTC. Translation: CASSYVQSYGYTF. The chain has TRBV6-2 or TRBV6-3 and TRBJ1-2; D uncertain. The V end was cut by 2 bases, the J end by 4 bases, with 8 bases between. Germline V lookup: CDR1 MNHEY, CDR2 SVGEGT. This CDR3 spans 13 amino acids.

This clone was picked up a small number of times. At one of its ends the junction is not consistent with the germline gene, which may arise from a read error. The CDR3 bases are TGCGCCAGCAGTCCGGGACTAGCGGGAGTTGGGGATCTGTTTTTT. It encodes CASSPGLAGVGDLFF. The chain employs TRBV12-3 or TRBV12-4 and TRBJ2-2, with 14 bases identical to TRBD2. This CDR3 is 15 amino acids long.

V usage is TRBV18 and J usage is TRBJ1-2; the D is unclear. The CDR3 runs 17 residues. Germline V gene data show CDR1 as KGHSH and CDR2 as LQKENI. The V and J ends lost 2 bases and 0 bases respectively, with 16 bases between them. CDR3 DNA sequence: TGTGCCAGCTCACCAGACGTCGGGGAGCATGCTAACTATGGCTACACCTTC. Amino acid sequence: CASSPDVGEHANYGYTF.